The clone carrying this TCR beta chain came up a few times. Its target is not known. Germline loops: CDR1 MNHEY, CDR2 SMNVEV (reference sequence). This CDR3 has 19 residues. Unmatched junction bases numbered 12, after V lost 3 bases and J lost 2 bases. The entry originates in a study of T cell repertoires in cytomegalovirus infection. Study summary: The study used recently identified HLA-C-restricted and well-studied HLA-B-restricted CMV epitopes.

MiXCR, run by TCRdb on the reads, gives a single entry per CDR3 protein. The sample has a few hundred thousand distinct CDR3 sequences; around two fifths are singletons. The study's findings and limits: It was HLA-C-restricted CMV-specific TCR beta clonotypes that dominated the response ex vivo. Cumulative public TCR beta family frequency identified CMV carriers with the relevant HLA.

The TCR was taken from a human donor in good health (CMV status not recorded). Some clones in this sample may be carry-over from other donors' samples. J is TRBJ2-3 and V is TRBV27; 12 bases agree with TRBD2. The sample here was cultured PBMCs, taken from culture after CMV antigen stimulation. This CDR3 reads CASSFGSLGLAGYTDTQYF. The CDR3 bases are TGTGCCAGCAGTTTCGGGTCCCTCGGACTAGCGGGGTACACAGATACGCAGTATTTT.